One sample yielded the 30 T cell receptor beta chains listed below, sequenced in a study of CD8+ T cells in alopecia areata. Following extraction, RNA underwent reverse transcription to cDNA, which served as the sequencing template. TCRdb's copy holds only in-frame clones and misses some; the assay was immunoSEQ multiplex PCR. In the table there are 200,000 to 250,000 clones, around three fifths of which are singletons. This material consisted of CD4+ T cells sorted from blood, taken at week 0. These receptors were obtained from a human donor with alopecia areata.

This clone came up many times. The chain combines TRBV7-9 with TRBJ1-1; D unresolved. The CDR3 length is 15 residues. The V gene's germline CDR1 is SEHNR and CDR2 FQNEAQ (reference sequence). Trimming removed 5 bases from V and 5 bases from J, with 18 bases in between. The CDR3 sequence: CASSILARAGTEAFF. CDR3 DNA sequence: TGTGCCAGCAGCATTCTCGCCCGGGCCGGGACTGAAGCTTTCTTT.

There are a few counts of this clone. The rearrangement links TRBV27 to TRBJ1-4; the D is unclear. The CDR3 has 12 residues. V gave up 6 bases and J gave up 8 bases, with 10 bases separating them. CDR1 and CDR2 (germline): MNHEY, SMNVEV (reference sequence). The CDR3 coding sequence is TGTGCCAGCAGCCACATGGGGGAAAAACTGTTTTTT. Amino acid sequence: CASSHMGEKLFF.

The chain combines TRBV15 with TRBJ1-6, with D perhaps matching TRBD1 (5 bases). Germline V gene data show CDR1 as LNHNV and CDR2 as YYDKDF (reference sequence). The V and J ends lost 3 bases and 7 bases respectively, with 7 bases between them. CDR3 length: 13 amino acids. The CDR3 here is CATSRRQNSPLHF. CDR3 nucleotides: TGTGCCACCAGCAGGAGACAGAATTCACCCCTCCACTTT.

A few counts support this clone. CDR3 sequence (DNA): TGTGCCAGCAGTGAGCGAGAGTATACGCAGTATTTT. It encodes CASSEREYTQYF. This chain connects TRBV2 to TRBJ2-3; D unresolved. There are 12 residues in the CDR3. Between the trimmed V and J ends, which lost 3 bases and 7 bases, there was a span of 8 bases. Germline V gene sequence: CDR1 SNHLY, CDR2 FYNNEI.

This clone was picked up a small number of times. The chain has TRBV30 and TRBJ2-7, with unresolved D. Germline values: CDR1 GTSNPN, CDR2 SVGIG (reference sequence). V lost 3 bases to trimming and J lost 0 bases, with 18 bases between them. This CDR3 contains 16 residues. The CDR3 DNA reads TGTGCCTGGAGGGATTCCGGTTGGGCGAGCTCCTACGAGCAGTACTTC. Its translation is CAWRDSGWASSYEQYF.

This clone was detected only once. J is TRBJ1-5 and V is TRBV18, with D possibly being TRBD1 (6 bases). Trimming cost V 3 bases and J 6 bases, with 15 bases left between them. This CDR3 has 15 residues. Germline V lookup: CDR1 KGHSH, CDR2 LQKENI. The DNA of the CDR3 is TGTGCCAGCTCACCCGAAAGGGGGATAGGTCAGCCCCAGCATTTT. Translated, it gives CASSPERGIGQPQHF.

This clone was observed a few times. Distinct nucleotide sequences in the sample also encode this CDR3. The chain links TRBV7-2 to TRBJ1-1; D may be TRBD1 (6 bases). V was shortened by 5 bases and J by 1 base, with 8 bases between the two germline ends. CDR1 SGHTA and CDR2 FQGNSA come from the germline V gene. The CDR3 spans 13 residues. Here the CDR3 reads CASSLGQNTEAFF. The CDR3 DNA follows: TGTGCCAGCAGCCTGGGACAGAACACTGAAGCTTTCTTT. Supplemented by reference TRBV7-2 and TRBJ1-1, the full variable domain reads GAGVSQSPSNKVTEKGKDVELRCDPISGHTALYWYRQSLGQGLEFLIYFQGNSAPDKSGLPSDRFSAERTGGSVSTLTIQRTQQEDSAVYLCASSLGQNTEAFFGQGTRLTVV.

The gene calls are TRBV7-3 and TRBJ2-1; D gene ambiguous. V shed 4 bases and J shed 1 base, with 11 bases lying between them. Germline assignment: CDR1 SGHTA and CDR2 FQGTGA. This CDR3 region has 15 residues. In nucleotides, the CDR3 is TGTGCCAGCAGCTCCCTAACCGGGTCCTACAATGAGCAGTTCTTC. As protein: CASSSLTGSYNEQFF.

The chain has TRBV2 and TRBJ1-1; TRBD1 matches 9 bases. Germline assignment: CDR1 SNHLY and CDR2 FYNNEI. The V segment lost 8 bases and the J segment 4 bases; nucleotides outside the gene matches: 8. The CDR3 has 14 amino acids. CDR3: CASRYGQGTTEAFF. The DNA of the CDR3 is TGTGCCAGCCGGTACGGACAGGGGACCACTGAAGCTTTCTTT.

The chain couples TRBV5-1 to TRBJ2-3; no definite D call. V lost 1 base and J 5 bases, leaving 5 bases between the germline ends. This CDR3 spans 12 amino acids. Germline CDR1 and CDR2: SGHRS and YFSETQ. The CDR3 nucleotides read TGCGCCAGCAGCTTGTTGGGAGATACGCAGTATTTT. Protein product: CASSLLGDTQYF.

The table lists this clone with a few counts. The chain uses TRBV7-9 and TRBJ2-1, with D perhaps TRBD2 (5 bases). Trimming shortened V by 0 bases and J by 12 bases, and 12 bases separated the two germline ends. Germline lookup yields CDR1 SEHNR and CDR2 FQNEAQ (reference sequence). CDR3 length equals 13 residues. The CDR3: CASSLAASGLQFF. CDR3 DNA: TGTGCCAGCAGCTTAGCCGCCTCGGGGTTGCAGTTCTTC.

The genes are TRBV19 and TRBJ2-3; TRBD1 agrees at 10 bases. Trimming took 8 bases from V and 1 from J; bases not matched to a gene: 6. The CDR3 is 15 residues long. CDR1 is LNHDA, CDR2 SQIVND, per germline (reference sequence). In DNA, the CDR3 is TGTGCCAGTCAAAGACAGGGGGCTGGCACAGATACGCAGTATTTT. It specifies CASQRQGAGTDTQYF.

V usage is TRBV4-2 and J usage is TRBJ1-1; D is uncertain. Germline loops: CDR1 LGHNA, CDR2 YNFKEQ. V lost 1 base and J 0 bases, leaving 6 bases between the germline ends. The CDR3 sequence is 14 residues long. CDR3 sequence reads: CASSQVRMNTEAFF. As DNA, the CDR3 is TGTGCCAGCAGCCAAGTCCGAATGAACACTGAAGCTTTCTTT.

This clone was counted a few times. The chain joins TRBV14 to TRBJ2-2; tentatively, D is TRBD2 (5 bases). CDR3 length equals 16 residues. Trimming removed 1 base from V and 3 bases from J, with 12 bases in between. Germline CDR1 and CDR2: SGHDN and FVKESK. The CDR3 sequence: CASSQVAGVDTGELFF. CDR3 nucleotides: TGTGCCAGCAGCCAAGTCGCCGGGGTCGACACCGGGGAGCTGTTTTTT.

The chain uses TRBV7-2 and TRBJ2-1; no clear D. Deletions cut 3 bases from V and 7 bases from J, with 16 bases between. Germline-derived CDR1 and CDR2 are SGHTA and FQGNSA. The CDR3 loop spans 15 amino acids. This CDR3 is CASSFLAGMLNEQFF. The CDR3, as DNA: TGTGCCAGCAGCTTCCTGGCAGGTATGCTGAATGAGCAGTTCTTC. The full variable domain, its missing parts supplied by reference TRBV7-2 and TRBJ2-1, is GAGVSQSPSNKVTEKGKDVELRCDPISGHTALYWYRQSLGQGLEFLIYFQGNSAPDKSGLPSDRFSAERTGGSVSTLTIQRTQQEDSAVYLCASSFLAGMLNEQFFGPGTRLTVL.

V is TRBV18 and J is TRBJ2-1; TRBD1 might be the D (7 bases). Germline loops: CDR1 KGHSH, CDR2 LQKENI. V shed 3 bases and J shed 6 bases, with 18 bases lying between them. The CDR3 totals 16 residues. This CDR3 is CASSPSGGSVSNEQFF. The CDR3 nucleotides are TGTGCCAGCTCACCTTCAGGGGGGTCGGTAAGCAATGAGCAGTTCTTC.

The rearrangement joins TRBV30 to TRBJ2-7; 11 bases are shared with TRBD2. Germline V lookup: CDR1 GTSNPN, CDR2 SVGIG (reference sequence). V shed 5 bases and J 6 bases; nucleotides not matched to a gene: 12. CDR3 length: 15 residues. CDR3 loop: CAWDRLLAGGSEQYF. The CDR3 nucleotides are TGTGCCTGGGACCGACTTCTAGCGGGAGGAAGCGAGCAGTACTTC.

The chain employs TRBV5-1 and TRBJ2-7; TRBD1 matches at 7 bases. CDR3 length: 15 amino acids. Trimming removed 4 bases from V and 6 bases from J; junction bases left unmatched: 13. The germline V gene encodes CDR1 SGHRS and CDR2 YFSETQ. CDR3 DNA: TGCGCCAGCAGCCTAAACCACCCCGGGGACAGCGAGCAGTACTTC. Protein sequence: CASSLNHPGDSEQYF.

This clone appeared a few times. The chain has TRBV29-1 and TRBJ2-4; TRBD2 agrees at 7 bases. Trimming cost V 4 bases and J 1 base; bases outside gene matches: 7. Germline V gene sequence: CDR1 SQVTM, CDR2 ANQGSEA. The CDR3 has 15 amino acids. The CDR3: CSVGSGGAAKNIQYF. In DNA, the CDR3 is TGCAGCGTTGGGTCGGGAGGTGCGGCCAAAAACATTCAGTACTTC. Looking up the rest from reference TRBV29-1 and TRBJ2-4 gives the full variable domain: SAVISQKPSRDICQRGTSLTIQCQVDSQVTMMFWYRQQPGQSLTLIATANQGSEATYESGFVIDKFPISRPNLTFSTLTVSNMSPEDSSIYLCSVGSGGAAKNIQYFGAGTRLSVL.

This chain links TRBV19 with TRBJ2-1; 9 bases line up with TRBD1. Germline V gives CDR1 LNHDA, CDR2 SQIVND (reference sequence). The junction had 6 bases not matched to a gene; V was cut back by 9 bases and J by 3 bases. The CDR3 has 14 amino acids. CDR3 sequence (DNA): TGTGCCAGCCGGGACAGGGATCGCTACAATGAGCAGTTCTTC. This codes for CASRDRDRYNEQFF.

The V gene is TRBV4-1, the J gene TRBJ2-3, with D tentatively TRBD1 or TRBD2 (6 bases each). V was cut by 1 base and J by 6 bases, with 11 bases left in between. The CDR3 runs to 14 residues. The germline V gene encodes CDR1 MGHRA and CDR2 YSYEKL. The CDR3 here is CASSQVGGRDTQYF. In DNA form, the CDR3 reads TGCGCCAGCAGCCAAGTAGGGGGGCGCGATACGCAGTATTTT.

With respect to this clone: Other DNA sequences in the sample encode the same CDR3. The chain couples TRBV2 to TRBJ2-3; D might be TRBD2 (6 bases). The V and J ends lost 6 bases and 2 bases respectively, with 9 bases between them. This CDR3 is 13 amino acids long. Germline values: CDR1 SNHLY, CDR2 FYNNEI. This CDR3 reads CASSGDSTDTQYF. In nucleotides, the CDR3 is TGTGCCAGCAGCGGGGACTCCACAGATACGCAGTATTTT. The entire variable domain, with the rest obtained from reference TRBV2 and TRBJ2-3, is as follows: EPEVTQTPSHQVTQMGQEVILRCVPISNHLYFYWYRQILGQKVEFLVSFYNNEISEKSEIFDDQFSVERPDGSNFTLKIRSTKLEDSAMYFCASSGDSTDTQYFGPGTRLTVL.

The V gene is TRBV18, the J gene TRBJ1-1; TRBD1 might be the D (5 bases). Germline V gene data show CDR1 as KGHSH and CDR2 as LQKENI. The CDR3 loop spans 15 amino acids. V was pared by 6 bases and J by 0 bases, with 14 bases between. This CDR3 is CASSRLGALNTEAFF. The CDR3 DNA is TGTGCCAGCTCGCGCCTAGGGGCATTGAACACTGAAGCTTTCTTT. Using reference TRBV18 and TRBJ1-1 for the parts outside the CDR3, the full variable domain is NAGVMQNPRHLVRRRGQEARLRCSPMKGHSHVYWYRQLPEEGLKFMVYLQKENIIDESGMPKERFSAEFPKEGPSILRIQQVVRGDSAAYFCASSRLGALNTEAFFGQGTRLTVV.

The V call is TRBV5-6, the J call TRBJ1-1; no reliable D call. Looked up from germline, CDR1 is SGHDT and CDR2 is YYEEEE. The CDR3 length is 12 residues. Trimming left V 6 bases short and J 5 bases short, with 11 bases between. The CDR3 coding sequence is TGTGCCAGCACCACGGGTAGAACTGAAGCTTTCTTT. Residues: CASTTGRTEAFF.

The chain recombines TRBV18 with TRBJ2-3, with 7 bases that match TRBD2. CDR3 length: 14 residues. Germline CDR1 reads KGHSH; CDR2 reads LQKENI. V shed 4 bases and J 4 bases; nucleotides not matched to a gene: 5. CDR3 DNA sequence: TGTGCCAGCTCACGAGGGACTACTGCAGATACGCAGTATTTT. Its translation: CASSRGTTADTQYF.

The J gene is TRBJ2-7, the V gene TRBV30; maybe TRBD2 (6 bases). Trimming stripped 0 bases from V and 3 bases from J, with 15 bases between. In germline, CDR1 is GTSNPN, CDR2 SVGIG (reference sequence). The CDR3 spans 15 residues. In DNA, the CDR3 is TGTGCCTGGAGTGTACGCCAGCGGGTGATCTACGAGCAGTACTTC. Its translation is CAWSVRQRVIYEQYF.

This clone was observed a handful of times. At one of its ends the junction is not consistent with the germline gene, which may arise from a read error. This CDR3 reads CASSLAGGNNEQFF. DNA for the CDR3: TGTGCCAGCAGCCTAGCGGGGGGGAACAATGAGCAGTTCTTC. This chain connects TRBV7-2 to TRBJ2-1; 12 bases are shared with TRBD2. Germline-derived CDR1 and CDR2 are SGHTA and FQGNSA. There are 14 residues in the CDR3.

CDR3 DNA: TGTGCCAGCATAGGAGTGGCTGAAGCTTTCTTT. This sequence encodes CASIGVAEAFF. The genes are TRBV6-5 and TRBJ1-1; no reliable D call. V was trimmed by 7 bases and J by 6 bases, leaving 9 bases between them. Germline assignment: CDR1 MNHEY and CDR2 SVGAGI. The CDR3 has 11 residues.

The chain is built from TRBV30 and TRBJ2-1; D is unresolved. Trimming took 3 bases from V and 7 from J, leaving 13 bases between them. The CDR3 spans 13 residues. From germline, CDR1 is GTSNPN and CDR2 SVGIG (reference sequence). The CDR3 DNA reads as TGTGCCTGGAGCCCCCCAATCGGGAATGAGCAGTTCTTC. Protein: CAWSPPIGNEQFF.

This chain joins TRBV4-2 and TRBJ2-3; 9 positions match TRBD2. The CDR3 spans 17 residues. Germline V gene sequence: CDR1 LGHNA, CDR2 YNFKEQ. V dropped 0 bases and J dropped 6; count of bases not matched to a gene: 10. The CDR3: CASSQDISGGQPDTQYF. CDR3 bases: TGTGCCAGCAGCCAAGATATCAGCGGGGGGCAACCCGATACGCAGTATTTT.